This entry lists 22 T cell receptor beta chains sequenced from one sample in a study of ipilimumab plus nivolumab after autologous stem cell transplantation. Profiled with immunoSEQ multiplex PCR; TCRdb holds only in-frame clones, not every one. The sample records some 87,000 clones, over 80% being singletons. Material: PBMCs, obtained in a trial of ipilimumab plus nivolumab as post-transplant consolidation. All receptors come from a male donor with diffuse large B-cell lymphoma.

The V and J genes are TRBV23-1 and TRBJ2-3; 9 bases align to TRBD1. TRBV23-1 is marked as an open reading frame, function uncertain. The J segment lost 3 bases and the V segment lost 8 bases, leaving 9 bases of the junction unmatched. CDR3 length: 15 amino acids. The CDR3: CASRDGTGRTDTQYF. The CDR3 DNA is TGCGCCAGCCGGGACGGGACAGGGAGGACAGATACGCAGTATTTT.

The V call is TRBV18, the J call TRBJ1-5; 7 bases are shared with TRBD1. Per the germline V gene, CDR1 is KGHSH and CDR2 is LQKENI. V gave up 3 bases and J gave up 3 bases; unmatched junction bases: 2. The CDR3 runs to 14 residues. The CDR3 nucleotides read TGTGCCAGCTCACCGGGACAGAACAATCAGCCCCAGCATTTT. It codes for CASSPGQNNQPQHF.

This chain uses TRBV11-2 with TRBJ2-7; possibly TRBD2 for D (6 bases). Germline V gene sequence: CDR1 SGHAT, CDR2 FQNNGV. This CDR3 comprises 14 residues. With 2 bases removed from V and 4 bases from J, the gap between germline ends came to 12 bases. The CDR3 DNA reads as TGTGCCAGCAGCTTAAAGGCTAGCGATTACGAGCAGTACTTC. This translates into CASSLKASDYEQYF.

V gene TRBV13 combines with J gene TRBJ2-3; tentatively, D is TRBD1 or TRBD2 (5 bases each). In germline, CDR1 is PRHDT, CDR2 FYEKMQ (reference sequence). The V end lost 3 bases, the J end lost 8 bases, and 21 bases lay between the germline ends. The CDR3 runs 16 residues. CDR3 nucleotides: TGTGCCAGCAGCTTTTCCGGAACGGCCGCGAGGGGTACGCAGTATTTT. It encodes CASSFSGTAARGTQYF.

Comment on this clone: This CDR3 is also generated by other DNA sequences in the sample. The CDR3 spells CASSLTGTGNTEAFF. In DNA form, the CDR3 reads TGTGCCAGCAGCCTAACAGGGACAGGGAACACTGAAGCTTTCTTT. This rearrangement joins TRBV7-2 to TRBJ1-1; 8 bases fit TRBD1. Germline CDR1 SGHTA, CDR2 FQGNSA. The CDR3 has 15 amino acids. V dropped 5 bases and J dropped 1; count of bases not matched to a gene: 6.

The chain uses TRBV9 and TRBJ2-5, with TRBD1 matching 7 bases. This CDR3 has 15 amino acids. J was trimmed by 2 bases and V by 2 bases; bases with no gene match: 6. The germline gives CDR1 SGDLS, CDR2 YYNGEE. The CDR3 region has the DNA TGTGCCAGCAGCGTCCTGGGACAGCCTCAAGAGACCCAGTACTTC. It specifies CASSVLGQPQETQYF.

The rearrangement links TRBV5-1 to TRBJ2-1, with D tentatively TRBD2 (6 bases). V gave up 4 bases and J gave up 8 bases, with 16 bases separating them. The CDR3 consists of 14 residues. Germline CDR1 SGHRS, CDR2 YFSETQ. The CDR3 coding sequence is TGCGCCAGCAGCGGCGGGACGGATGGCGATGAGCAGTTCTTC. It encodes CASSGGTDGDEQFF.

The chain links TRBV5-4 to TRBJ2-2; 13 bases match TRBD2. In germline, CDR1 is SGHNT, CDR2 YYREEE (reference sequence). The length of the CDR3 is 16 residues. J lost 5 bases, V lost 2 bases, and 3 bases had no gene match. CDR3 in DNA: TGTGCCAGCAGCTTTGGACTAGCGGGGGCGACCGGGGAGCTGTTTTTT. This codes for CASSFGLAGATGELFF.

This chain uses TRBV6-5 with TRBJ2-5; D may be TRBD2 (5 bases). V was cut by 6 bases and J by 0 bases, with 11 bases left in between. The CDR3 runs 14 residues. Germline V CDR1 and CDR2: MNHEY, SVGAGI. DNA of the CDR3: TGTGCCAGCAGGGACCCGGGGTACCAAGAGACCCAGTACTTC. This codes for CASRDPGYQETQYF.

The chain recombines TRBV18 with TRBJ1-2; 9 nucleotides match TRBD1. J lost 0 bases, V lost 4 bases, and 9 bases had no gene match. The CDR3 totals 17 residues. Per germline, CDR1 KGHSH and CDR2 LQKENI. The CDR3 sequence is CASSQRQGDQANYGYTF. In DNA form, the CDR3 reads TGTGCCAGCTCACAAAGACAGGGGGATCAAGCTAACTATGGCTACACCTTC.

In this sample, this clone turned up once. In the same sample, other DNA sequences code for this CDR3. V usage is TRBV7-9 and J usage is TRBJ1-1, with D unclear. Looked up from germline, CDR1 is SEHNR and CDR2 is FQNEAQ (reference sequence). The CDR3 is 12 residues long. V was pared by 5 bases and J by 1 base, with 5 bases between. In DNA form, the CDR3 reads TGTGCCAGCAGCCCTCAGAACACTGAAGCTTTCTTT. Amino acids: CASSPQNTEAFF.

This clone came up once. Here the CDR3 reads CASSPDRGEETQYF. The CDR3 nucleotides are TGTGCCAGCAGTCCGGACAGGGGCGAAGAGACCCAGTACTTC. The J gene is TRBJ2-5, the V gene TRBV5-4, with 9 bases lining up with TRBD1. Losses at the gene ends were 5 bases for V and 3 bases for J; bases not matched to a gene: 5. The CDR3 is 14 amino acids. Looked up from germline, CDR1 is SGHNT and CDR2 is YYREEE (reference sequence).

The rearrangement links TRBV6-1 to TRBJ2-7; 7 nucleotides match TRBD2. This CDR3 comprises 14 residues. The germline gives CDR1 MNHNS, CDR2 SASEGT. V trimming: 4 bases; J trimming: 0 bases; junction bases outside the gene matches: 3. The CDR3 sequence: CASSVREGSYEQYF. As DNA, the CDR3 is TGTGCCAGCAGTGTTAGGGAGGGCTCCTACGAGCAGTACTTC.

The J gene is TRBJ1-6, the V gene TRBV6-5, with TRBD1 as a possible D gene (6 bases). Trimming cost V 2 bases and J 6 bases, with 14 bases left between them. Per the germline V gene, CDR1 is MNHEY and CDR2 is SVGAGI. This CDR3 spans 16 amino acids. CDR3 bases: TGTGCCAGCAGTTACGACGGAGGGGGGTTTAATTCACCCCTCCACTTT. Translating it yields CASSYDGGGFNSPLHF.

The V gene is TRBV7-9, the J gene TRBJ2-6; D tentatively reads TRBD1 or TRBD2 (5 bases each). Per the germline V gene, CDR1 is SEHNR and CDR2 is FQNEAQ (reference sequence). The V and J ends lost 5 bases and 2 bases respectively, with 13 bases between them. The CDR3 extends over 16 amino acids. The chain's CDR3 is CASSPGTLPGANVLTF. For the CDR3, the DNA is TGTGCCAGCAGCCCCGGGACCCTCCCTGGGGCCAACGTCCTGACTTTC.

The chain has TRBV2 and TRBJ1-6, with D perhaps matching TRBD1 (5 bases). Per the germline V gene, CDR1 is SNHLY and CDR2 is FYNNEI. The ends were cut back, 5 bases at V and 10 bases at J, with 21 bases in the middle. CDR3 size: 16 residues. The CDR3 loop is CASSQSGDLLGSPLHF. In DNA form, the CDR3 reads TGTGCCAGCAGTCAAAGCGGGGACCTTCTAGGCTCACCCCTCCACTTT. Combining the CDR3 with reference TRBV2 and TRBJ1-6 gives the whole variable domain EPEVTQTPSHQVTQMGQEVILRCVPISNHLYFYWYRQILGQKVEFLVSFYNNEISEKSEIFDDQFSVERPDGSNFTLKIRSTKLEDSAMYFCASSQSGDLLGSPLHFGNGTRLTVT.

CDR3 nucleotides: TGCGCCAGCAGCTTCAAACTAGCGGGGGTTGATACGCAGTATTTT. It yields the protein CASSFKLAGVDTQYF. The chain joins TRBV5-1 to TRBJ2-3; 11 bases fit TRBD2. The length of the CDR3 is 15 residues. Germline lookup yields CDR1 SGHRS and CDR2 YFSETQ. The trim removed 2 bases at V and 6 bases at J, leaving 5 bases unmatched.

The rearrangement uses TRBV7-6 and TRBJ2-2; no firm D call. V dropped 10 bases and J dropped 0 bases, with 18 bases sitting between them. The CDR3 is made up of 16 amino acids. The germline CDR1 and CDR2 sequences are SGHVS and FNYEAQ. The CDR3 spells CATPKGGIANTGELFF. The CDR3 region has the DNA TGTGCCACCCCAAAGGGTGGCATAGCGAACACCGGGGAGCTGTTTTTT. Looking up the rest from reference TRBV7-6 and TRBJ2-2 gives the full variable domain: GAGVSQSPRYKVTKRGQDVALRCDPISGHVSLYWYRQALGQGPEFLTYFNYEAQQDKSGLPNDRFSAERPEGSISTLTIQRTEQRDSAMYRCATPKGGIANTGELFFGEGSRLTVL.

The V and J genes are TRBV27 and TRBJ2-3, with TRBD2 identical over 11 bases. V shed 5 bases, J shed 2 bases, and the junction held 6 bases outside the gene matches. CDR3 length: 16 amino acids. Germline CDR1 and CDR2: MNHEY and SMNVEV (reference sequence). CDR3 DNA sequence: TGTGCCAGCAGTACTTCTAGCGGGGGGTCCACAGATACGCAGTATTTT. It translates to CASSTSSGGSTDTQYF.

V is TRBV5-4 and J is TRBJ1-1; D gene ambiguous. The CDR3 length is 12 residues. The ends were cut back, 3 bases at V and 11 bases at J, with 14 bases in the middle. Looked up from germline, CDR1 is SGHNT and CDR2 is YYREEE (reference sequence). The CDR3 DNA is TGTGCCAGCAGCTCCCAGTTCGGGGTGGCTTTCTTT. Protein product: CASSSQFGVAFF.

The chain carries TRBV30 and TRBJ1-1, with D possibly TRBD1 on 5 matching bases. CDR1 is GTSNPN and CDR2 is SVGIG in the germline V gene (reference sequence). V was pared by 5 bases and J by 4 bases, with 14 bases between. This CDR3 is 13 amino acids long. This chain's CDR3 is CAWETNRFTEAFF. CDR3 coding DNA: TGTGCCTGGGAGACAAACAGGTTCACTGAAGCTTTCTTT.

This clone has more than one count but fewer than ten. The chain uses TRBV27 and TRBJ1-5; tentatively, D is TRBD1 (5 bases). The CDR3 consists of 12 residues. V lost 10 bases, J lost 0 bases, and 7 bases lay in between. The V gene's germline CDR1 is MNHEY and CDR2 SMNVEV (reference sequence). The CDR3 loop is CATGGSNQPQHF. CDR3 coding DNA: TGTGCCACCGGGGGTAGCAATCAGCCCCAGCATTTT.